These T cell receptor beta chains were read from a single sample in a study of response to subunit inactivated influenza vaccine. TCRdb re-analysed the RT-PCR reads in MiXCR, keeping a single row per CDR3 protein. The table includes fewer than 800,000 distinct CDR3 sequences, around 16% detected once. The sample in question was PBMCs from blood, obtained 11 to 12 days after vaccination. Source of these receptors: a middle-aged man who received an inactivated influenza vaccine. Both conserved end residues are part of each CDR3. For some rows the clone size is stated as once, few or many, or as a class when expanded; others skip it.

>15|TRBJ2-7|few|TRBV10-3
CAIRGGTGMPYEQYF
>15|TRBJ2-7|.|TRBV28
CASTDAGQGNYEQYF
>13|TRBJ2-2|.|TRBV6-5
CASSWKKTGELFF
>14|TRBJ2-4|.|TRBV29-1
CSVAFVGAKNIQYF
>15|TRBJ2-5|few|TRBV6-1
CASSNQRGLRETQYF
>14|TRBJ2-7|few|TRBV6-2/TRBV6-3
CASTFYRDSYEQYF
>17|TRBJ2-7|.|TRBV4-3
CASSQDFVGRESYEQYF
>17|TRBJ2-7|few|TRBV20-1
CSARDPVGGRSSYEQYF
>14|TRBJ1-6|few|TRBV7-2
CASSLERSNSPLHF
>13|TRBJ2-7|.|TRBV6-1
CASKRGQPYEQYF
>13|TRBJ1-2|many|TRBV3-1
CASSQLGGPGYTF
>16|TRBJ2-1|once|TRBV15
CATSRWVGTENNEQFF
>17|TRBJ2-3|few|TRBV5-4
CASSLSPEASSTDTQYF
>14|TRBJ1-2|.|TRBV28
CASSPPFRFYGYTF
>14|TRBJ2-5|few|TRBV4-3
CASSQDQVAGAQYF
>13|TRBJ2-1|.|TRBV4-2
CASSQSVYNEQFF
>16|TRBJ2-7|few|TRBV12-3/TRBV12-4
CASSLPSLVNPYEQYF
>13|TRBJ2-3|few|TRBV7-9
CASSLLNSDTQYF
>16|TRBJ2-1|.|TRBV12-3/TRBV12-4
CASSFKAGGYYNEQFF
>14|TRBJ2-3|many|TRBV9
CASSVNRSPDTQYF
>14|TRBJ1-6|many|TRBV7-9
CASSSGQDNSPLHF
>12|TRBJ1-3|many|TRBV20-1
CSAIWRANTIYF
>17|TRBJ1-5|.|TRBV4-1
CASSQEALGYSNQPQHF
>13|TRBJ2-5|few|TRBV7-6
CASSLVVKETQYF
>14|TRBJ2-2|few|TRBV20-1
CSARVQGNTGELFF
>12|TRBJ1-2|few|TRBV2
CASSDRVVGYTF
>16|TRBJ2-1|few|TRBV30
CAWSSALAGLNRGEFF
>17|TRBJ2-7|few|TRBV4-1
CASSQAPLAGDSYEQYF
>14|TRBJ1-5|.|TRBV29-1
CSVVFGQGTQPQHF
>13|TRBJ2-7|.|TRBV6-1
CASQRQGSYEQYF
>14|TRBJ2-5|few|TRBV6-5
CASSYSRGVETQYF
>14|TRBJ1-1|.|TRBV7-2
CASSPNTGYTEAFF
>17|TRBJ2-1|few|TRBV5-8
CASSITGTSGIYNEQFF
>14|TRBJ2-5|.|TRBV20-1
CSAPQVDPQETQYF
>15|TRBJ2-3|.|TRBV5-1
CASSLEGGLTDTQYF
>15|TRBJ2-1|.|TRBV20-1
CSAKQKGPMGHEQFF
>14|TRBJ1-5|.|TRBV29-1
CSVETGVSNQPQHF
>14|TRBJ1-1|few|TRBV20-1
CSAGDVRGNTEAFF
>16|TRBJ2-3|.|TRBV27
CASSLGLADYTDTQYF
>14|TRBJ1-1|.|TRBV12-3/TRBV12-4
CASSGTRMNTEAFF
>12|TRBJ1-1|few|TRBV7-9
CASSRGETEAFF
>12|TRBJ2-1|.|TRBV5-4
CASSFRGPGQFF
>16|TRBJ1-5|.|TRBV6-2/TRBV6-3
CASSRPPGASNQPQHF
>14|TRBJ2-5|few|TRBV12-3/TRBV12-4
CASSSAGVFETQYF